Below are 20 T cell receptor beta chains sequenced from a single sample in a study of OX40 agonist ivuxolimab in advanced cancers. Assay used: immunoSEQ multiplex PCR; TCRdb lists only in-frame clones, some missing. Of about 100,000 clones in the sample, over 75% were seen once. The sample in question was CD4+ or CD8+ T cells sorted from blood, obtained in a trial of the OX40 agonist ivuxolimab. These receptors originate from an adult with an advanced solid tumor such as melanoma, head and neck, liver or kidney cancer.

The rearrangement uses TRBV6-5 and TRBJ1-2, with 7 bases identical to TRBD1. Germline CDR1 is MNHEY and CDR2 is SVGAGI. With 6 bases clipped from V and 2 bases from J, the junction kept 3 bases outside the gene matches. There are 13 residues in the CDR3. CDR3 DNA sequence: TGTGCCAGCAGCCCGGGACAGAACTATGGCTACACCTTC. This encodes CASSPGQNYGYTF.

The CDR3 here is CASSLVSDTQYF. DNA of the CDR3: TGTGCCAGCAGCTTAGTATCTGATACGCAGTATTTT. The chain carries TRBV13 and TRBJ2-3; no reliable D call. The CDR3 totals 12 residues. Germline CDR1 reads PRHDT; CDR2 reads FYEKMQ (reference sequence). With 1 base removed from V and 6 bases from J, the gap between germline ends came to 5 bases.

The chain employs TRBV5-1 and TRBJ2-4; perhaps TRBD1 as D (5 bases). Germline CDR1 is SGHRS and CDR2 is YFSETQ. The V gene lost 7 bases and the J gene lost 0 bases, with 23 bases spanning the gap. This CDR3 is built from 18 residues. The CDR3 region is CASARDSGSTAAKNIQYF. The CDR3 nucleotides read TGCGCCAGCGCCCGAGACAGTGGCAGTACCGCAGCCAAAAACATTCAGTACTTC.

This rearrangement joins TRBV2 to TRBJ2-2; tentative D call: TRBD2 (5 bases). This CDR3 contains 15 residues. The V gene lost 4 bases and the J gene lost 0 bases, with 9 bases spanning the gap. CDR1 SNHLY and CDR2 FYNNEI come from the germline V gene. The CDR3, as DNA: TGTGCCAGCAGTGCCGGGAACGCGAACACCGGGGAGCTGTTTTTT. This encodes CASSAGNANTGELFF.

This chain uses TRBV19 with TRBJ2-5; 8 nucleotides line up with TRBD2. V gave up 7 bases and J gave up 4 bases; unmatched junction bases: 8. CDR1 is LNHDA, CDR2 SQIVND, per germline (reference sequence). The CDR3 length is 14 residues. CDR3 sequence reads: CASTAGTSRETQYF. The CDR3 region has the DNA TGTGCCAGTACTGCAGGGACTAGTAGAGAGACCCAGTACTTC. Complete variable domain (other parts from reference TRBV19 and TRBJ2-5): DGGITQSPKYLFRKEGQNVTLSCEQNLNHDAMYWYRQDPGQGLRLIYYSQIVNDFQKGDIAEGYSVSREKKESFPLTVTSAQKNPTAFYLCASTAGTSRETQYFGPGTRLLVL.

The genes are TRBV18 and TRBJ1-5, with 7 bases fitting TRBD1. This CDR3 has 13 residues. The germline gives CDR1 KGHSH, CDR2 LQKENI. The trim removed 2 bases at V and 6 bases at J, leaving 1 base unmatched. The CDR3, as DNA: TGTGCCAGCTCACCAGACAGGGCTCAGCCCCAGCATTTT. Amino acid sequence: CASSPDRAQPQHF. Using reference TRBV18 and TRBJ1-5 for the parts outside the CDR3, the full variable domain is NAGVMQNPRHLVRRRGQEARLRCSPMKGHSHVYWYRQLPEEGLKFMVYLQKENIIDESGMPKERFSAEFPKEGPSILRIQQVVRGDSAAYFCASSPDRAQPQHFGDGTRLSIL.

This rearrangement joins TRBV6-5 to TRBJ2-1; TRBD2 matches at 9 bases. With V trimmed by 8 bases and J by 6 bases, 8 bases remained unmatched. Germline CDR1 is MNHEY and CDR2 is SVGAGI. The CDR3 contains 14 residues. This CDR3 reads CASEASGIPNEQFF. In DNA form, the CDR3 reads TGTGCCAGCGAAGCTAGCGGGATCCCCAATGAGCAGTTCTTC.

V is TRBV28 and J is TRBJ2-3; 9 positions agree with TRBD2. V dropped 1 base and J dropped 0; count of bases not matched to a gene: 5. The CDR3 loop spans 17 amino acids. Germline V gene sequence: CDR1 MDHEN, CDR2 SYDVKM. The CDR3, as DNA: TGTGCCAGCAGTTTATTGATTAGCGGGGGAAGCACAGATACGCAGTATTTT. Its translation is CASSLLISGGSTDTQYF.

This rearrangement joins TRBV7-2 to TRBJ2-7; the D gene is possibly TRBD2 (5 bases). The CDR3 spans 14 residues. V was pared by 3 bases and J by 0 bases, with 9 bases between. From germline, CDR1 is SGHTA and CDR2 FQGNSA. The CDR3 DNA sequence: TGTGCCAGCAGCTTTATTAGCGCCTCCTACGAGCAGTACTTC. Protein: CASSFISASYEQYF.

This chain joins TRBV2 and TRBJ1-3, with D unclear. This CDR3 has 15 residues. CDR1 and CDR2 (germline): SNHLY, FYNNEI. Trimming took off 3 bases at V and 0 bases at J, with 9 bases between the two ends. CDR3 DNA sequence: TGTGCCAGCAGTGACAGGCAGTTCTCTGGAAACACCATATATTTT. It translates to CASSDRQFSGNTIYF.

The chain has TRBV28 and TRBJ2-1; TRBD2 agrees at 14 bases. Per the germline V gene, CDR1 is MDHEN and CDR2 is SYDVKM. V trimming: 2 bases; J trimming: 9 bases; junction bases outside the gene matches: 3. The CDR3 runs to 15 residues. The CDR3 spells CASSLRLAGGGEQFF. The CDR3, as DNA: TGTGCCAGCAGTTTACGACTAGCGGGAGGGGGTGAGCAGTTCTTC.

The chain recombines TRBV5-1 with TRBJ2-5, with D perhaps matching TRBD2 (5 bases). Germline lookup yields CDR1 SGHRS and CDR2 YFSETQ. Trimming took off 0 bases at V and 8 bases at J, with 17 bases between the two ends. This CDR3 spans 15 amino acids. For the CDR3, the DNA is TGCGCCAGCAGCTTGGCCGGGCCGGGAAGAGACACCCAGTACTTC. Translated, it gives CASSLAGPGRDTQYF.

The V gene is TRBV28, the J gene TRBJ1-5; 8 positions match TRBD1. Germline values: CDR1 MDHEN, CDR2 SYDVKM. There are 14 residues in the CDR3. Trimming at V came to 9 bases and at J to 6 bases, leaving 10 bases not matched to a gene. DNA of the CDR3: TGTGCCAGTGGGGGACAGGCGGAGGGTCAGCCCCAGCATTTT. This sequence encodes CASGGQAEGQPQHF. Full variable domain (remainder filled in from reference TRBV28 and TRBJ1-5): DVKVTQSSRYLVKRTGEKVFLECVQDMDHENMFWYRQDPGLGLRLIYFSYDVKMKEKGDIPEGYSVSREKKERFSLILESASTNQTSMYLCASGGQAEGQPQHFGDGTRLSIL.

J is TRBJ2-7 and V is TRBV18; TRBD1 matches at 8 bases. Germline CDR1 KGHSH, CDR2 LQKENI. The V gene end was trimmed by 3 bases and the J gene end by 4 bases; junction bases not matched to a gene: 20. The CDR3 is made up of 19 amino acids. In DNA form, the CDR3 reads TGTGCCAGCTCACCCGGCCCAGGGGGCTTGATATCCCAGCCATACGAGCAGTACTTC. This codes for CASSPGPGGLISQPYEQYF.

The rearrangement joins TRBV7-2 to TRBJ2-7; 13 bases match TRBD2. Trimming cost V 1 base and J 6 bases; bases outside gene matches: 3. Germline values: CDR1 SGHTA, CDR2 FQGNSA. The CDR3 contains 15 residues. CDR3 coding DNA: TGTGCCAGCAGCTTAGTAGGGACTAGCGGGGTCGAGCAGTACTTC. This sequence encodes CASSLVGTSGVEQYF.

The V gene is TRBV14, the J gene TRBJ1-1; a weak D match, TRBD1 (5 bases). Germline V lookup: CDR1 SGHDN, CDR2 FVKESK. Trimming cost V 0 bases and J 5 bases, with 16 bases left between them. The CDR3 contains 16 residues. CDR3: CASSQEIWGGNTEAFF. The CDR3 DNA is TGTGCCAGCAGCCAAGAAATCTGGGGCGGGAATACTGAAGCTTTCTTT.

The V and J genes are TRBV5-1 and TRBJ2-7; 8 nucleotides match TRBD1. The CDR3 is 15 amino acids. The V gene's germline CDR1 is SGHRS and CDR2 YFSETQ. The junction had 12 bases not matched to a gene; V was cut back by 3 bases and J by 7 bases. This chain's CDR3 is CASSSDRGPKEEQYF. As DNA, the CDR3 is TGCGCCAGCAGCTCCGACAGGGGCCCCAAGGAGGAGCAGTACTTC. The full variable domain, completed using reference TRBV5-1 and TRBJ2-7, is KAGVTQTPRYLIKTRGQQVTLSCSPISGHRSVSWYQQTPGQGLQFLFEYFSETQRNKGNFPGRFSGRQFSNSRSEMNVSTLELGDSALYLCASSSDRGPKEEQYFGPGTRLTVT.

This sequence joins TRBV6-6 and TRBJ1-2; no reliable D call. CDR3 size: 16 residues. The V and J ends lost 5 bases and 5 bases respectively, with 21 bases between them. Germline lookup yields CDR1 MNHNY and CDR2 SVGAGI (reference sequence). The CDR3 region is CASSPSGSAEWYGYTF. In nucleotides, the CDR3 is TGTGCCAGCAGTCCCTCGGGATCCGCGGAATGGTATGGCTACACCTTC.

The V call is TRBV2, the J call TRBJ1-1; D call uncertain. This CDR3 contains 13 residues. Deletions cut 0 bases from V and 10 bases from J, with 12 bases between. Germline-derived CDR1 and CDR2 are SNHLY and FYNNEI. The CDR3 nucleotides are TGTGCCAGCAGTGAAGCGTCCCAAGTAAGAGCTTTCTTT. Residues: CASSEASQVRAFF.

The rearrangement joins TRBV28 to TRBJ2-3; D is tentatively TRBD1 or TRBD2 (5 bases each). Germline assignment: CDR1 MDHEN and CDR2 SYDVKM. The CDR3 consists of 12 residues. V was shortened by 7 bases and J by 7 bases, with 12 bases between the two germline ends. CDR3 DNA sequence: TGTGCCAGCAACCCTGGGGGATATACGCAGTATTTT. Translated: CASNPGGYTQYF.